The clone carrying this TCR beta chain was counted many times. Its target is not known. The data are from a study of T cells in Graves' hyperthyroidism and ophthalmopathy. The CDR3 loop spans 13 amino acids. In germline, CDR1 is SQVTM, CDR2 ANQGSEA. V lost 4 bases, J lost 1 base, and 10 bases lay in between. Every diagnosis used clinical symptoms, serum thyroxine and TRAb, thyroid ultrasound and orbital computed tomography. What was amplified from RNA transcripts were TCR beta CDR3 regions. A first-round RT-PCR of the TCR CDR3 used the HTBI primer set. Via MiXCR, TCRdb re-called the multiplex PCR reads, giving one row per CDR3 protein. Of 660,000 or so distinct CDR3 sequences in the sample, over 40% were seen once. Findings of the study overall: Stable hyperthyroidism and ophthalmopathy were separated using 13 V-J signatures. It was a median about 6.5 months before onset that the model predicted ophthalmopathy. Appearing also in blood were most of the thyroid clonotypes expanded above 0.001.

The receptor was isolated from an adult man with Graves' disease, either hyperthyroidism or ophthalmopathy (not recorded which). Source material: peripheral blood or thyroid tissue (not recorded which). The chain uses TRBV29-1 and TRBJ1-1; TRBD1 might be the D (6 bases). The CDR3 coding sequence is TGCAGCGTTGGTTCGGACAGGAACACTGAAGCTTTCTTT. Protein: CSVGSDRNTEAFF.